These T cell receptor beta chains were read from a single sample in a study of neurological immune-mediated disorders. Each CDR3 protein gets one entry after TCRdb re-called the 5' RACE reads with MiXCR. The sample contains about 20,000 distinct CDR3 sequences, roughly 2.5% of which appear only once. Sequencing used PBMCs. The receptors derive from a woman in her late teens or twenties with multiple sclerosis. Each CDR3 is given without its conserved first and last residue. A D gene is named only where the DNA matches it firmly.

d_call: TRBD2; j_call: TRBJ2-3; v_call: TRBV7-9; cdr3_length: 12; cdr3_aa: ASVAGGSTDTQY
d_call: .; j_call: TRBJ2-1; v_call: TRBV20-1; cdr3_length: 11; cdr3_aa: SATGSGTNEQF
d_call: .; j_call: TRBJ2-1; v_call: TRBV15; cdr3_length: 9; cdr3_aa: ATSRAVVQF
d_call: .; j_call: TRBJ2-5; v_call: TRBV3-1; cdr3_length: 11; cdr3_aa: VSSQEEKETQY
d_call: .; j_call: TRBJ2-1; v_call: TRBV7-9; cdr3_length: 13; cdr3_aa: ASSLGRGTKNEQF
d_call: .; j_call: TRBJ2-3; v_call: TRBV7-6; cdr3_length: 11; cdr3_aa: ASSLAAGDTQY
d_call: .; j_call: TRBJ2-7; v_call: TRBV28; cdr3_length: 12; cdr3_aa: ASSRPGTLSEQY
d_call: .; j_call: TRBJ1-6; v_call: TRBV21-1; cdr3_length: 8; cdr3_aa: AGQNSPLH
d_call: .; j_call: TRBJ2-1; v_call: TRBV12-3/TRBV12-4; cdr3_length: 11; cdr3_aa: ASKVGSYNEQF
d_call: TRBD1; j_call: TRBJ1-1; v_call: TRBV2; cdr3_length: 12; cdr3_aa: ASKGTGMNTEAF
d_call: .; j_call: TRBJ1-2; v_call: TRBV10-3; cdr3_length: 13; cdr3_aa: AISTDTDYLGGYT
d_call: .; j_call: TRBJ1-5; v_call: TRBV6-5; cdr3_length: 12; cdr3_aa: ASSRGGGNQPQH
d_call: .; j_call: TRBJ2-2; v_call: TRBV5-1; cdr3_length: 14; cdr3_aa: ASSLLAPGSTGELF
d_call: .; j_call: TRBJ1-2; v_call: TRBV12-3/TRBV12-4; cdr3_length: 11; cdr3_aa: ASSEGNNYGYT
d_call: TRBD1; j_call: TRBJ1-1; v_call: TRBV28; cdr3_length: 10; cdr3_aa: ASRWTGDEAF
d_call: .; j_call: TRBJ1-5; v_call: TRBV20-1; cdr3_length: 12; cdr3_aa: SARGGNSNQPQH
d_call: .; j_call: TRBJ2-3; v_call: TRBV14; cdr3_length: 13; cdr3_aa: ASSSTGRRTDTQY
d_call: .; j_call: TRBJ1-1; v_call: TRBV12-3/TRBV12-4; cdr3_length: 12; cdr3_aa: ASSTTRTDTEAF
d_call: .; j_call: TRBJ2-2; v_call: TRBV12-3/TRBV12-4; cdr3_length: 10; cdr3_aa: ASSFRGGELF
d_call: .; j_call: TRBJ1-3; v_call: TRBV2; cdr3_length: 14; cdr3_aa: ASSVVVRFSGNTIY
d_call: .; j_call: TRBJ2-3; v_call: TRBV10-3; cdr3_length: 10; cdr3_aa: AISEIPDTQY
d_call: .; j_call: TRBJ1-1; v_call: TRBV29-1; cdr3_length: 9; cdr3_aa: SVALNTEAF
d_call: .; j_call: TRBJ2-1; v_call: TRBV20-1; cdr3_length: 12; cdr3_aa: SARRRGTPREQF
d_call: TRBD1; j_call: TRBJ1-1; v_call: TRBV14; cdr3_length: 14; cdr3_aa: ASSYTGVVRNTEAF
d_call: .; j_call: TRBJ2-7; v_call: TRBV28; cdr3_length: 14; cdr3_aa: ASSPIRQSLLYEQY